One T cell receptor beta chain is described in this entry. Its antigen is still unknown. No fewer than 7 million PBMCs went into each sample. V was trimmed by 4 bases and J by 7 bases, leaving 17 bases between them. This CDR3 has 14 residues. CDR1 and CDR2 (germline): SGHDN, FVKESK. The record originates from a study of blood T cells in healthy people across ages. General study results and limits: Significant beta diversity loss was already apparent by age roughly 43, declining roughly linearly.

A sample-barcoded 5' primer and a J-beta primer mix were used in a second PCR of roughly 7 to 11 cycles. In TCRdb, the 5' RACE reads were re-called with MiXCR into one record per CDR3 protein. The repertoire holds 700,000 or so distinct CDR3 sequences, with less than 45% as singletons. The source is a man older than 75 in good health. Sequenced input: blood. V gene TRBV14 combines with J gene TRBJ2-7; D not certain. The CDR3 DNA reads TGTGCCAGCAGCCCGCAAAGCCGCCCCAATGAGCAGTACTTC. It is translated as CASSPQSRPNEQYF.